This record concerns one TCR beta chain sequence. This receptor's antigen is unknown. Its ends do not fully match the called genes, so a read error is possible. Taken with the paper, the label for time point translates to: newly diagnosed GD, antithyroid drugs for less than 3 months. RNA was extracted from PBMCs in TRIzol for both TCR sequencing and RNA sequencing. The diagnosis of Graves' disease followed American Thyroid Association guidelines. Patients were recruited from an endocrinology department in Xi'an, China. Each patient gave about 10 milliliters of peripheral blood, collected in an EDTA anticoagulant tube. Ficoll Paque Plus density gradient separation was used to isolate PBMCs, and no further T cell sorting was done. RNA quality was checked with an Agilent 2100 Bioanalyzer and agarose gel, and concentration with a NanoDrop 2000. The library relied on multiplex PCR. The sequencing machine was an Illumina HiSeq 4000. To build TCR beta libraries, CDR3 regions were amplified by Arm-PCR using iRepertoire HTBI primers. Gel purification was performed on PCR products prior to sequencing. The paper's processing steps were these. A total of fewer than 65 TRBV and 14 TRBJ segments were identified across samples and were used for gene usage analysis of CDR3 amino acid clonotypes. COPE and FqMerger were used to merge filtered high-quality paired reads into contigs. Contigs were aligned with BLAST to IMGT TRBV, TRBD and TRBJ reference genes, and CDR3 was defined per IMGT. Any clonotype with a frequency above 0.1% was counted as a highly expanded clone. Shannon entropy served as the measure of repertoire diversity, while the Gini coefficient captured V-J evenness. A clonotype found in more than one individual was treated as public. The public reads were quality trimmed at Q25 with fastp and then assembled into clones with MiXCR by TCRdb, keeping productive beta chains. Rows merge per CDR3 protein into single entries with the most common DNA and genes. These V and J calls rely on TCRdb rather than the paper's analysis. The sample table shows some 350,000 distinct CDR3 sequences, and around 15% are seen once. In total, the top ten clones hold 20% of the sample.

This sample is drawn from a study of regulatory T cells in long-lasting Graves disease (dated by TCRdb to the early 2020s). Context from the whole study: Newly diagnosed Graves' disease patients had taken antithyroid drugs for less than 3 months. Peripheral blood TCR sequencing and RNA sequencing compared persistent Graves' disease patients with newly diagnosed Graves' disease patients. The study took place in China and was registered as a clinical trial. A total of around 35 samples were covered by TCR sequencing, comprising roughly 13 persistent and approximately 20 newly diagnosed Graves' disease patients.

Summary of the overall study and its limitations: Persistent patients shared more public clonotypes among themselves (approximately 2,500) than newly diagnosed patients did (about 900). Sequencing and analysis were limited to the TCR beta chain. Because the primary lesion, thyroid tissue, could not be accessed, the study looked at peripheral blood alone. Compared with newly diagnosed patients, patients with persistent Graves' disease had lower TCR Shannon entropy and fewer highly expanded clones, which suggests clonal expansion. The authors acknowledged the small sample size as a limitation that may reduce accuracy.

The sample was also reused in another study, on T cells in Graves' hyperthyroidism and ophthalmopathy. Looking at the second paper: Stable Graves' hyperthyroidism was defined as the absence of progression to ophthalmopathy over 18 months of follow-up. Hyperthyroidism patients were aged 18 to 65 years and newly diagnosed, with disease duration of less than 2 months. Exclusion was applied to patients with uncontrolled infections, other autoimmune diseases, pregnancy or lactation. Diagnoses were established on the basis of clinical symptoms, serum thyroxine and TRAb, thyroid ultrasound, and orbital computed tomography. For the first round of RT-PCR on the TCR CDR3, the HTBI primer set was used together with the Qiagen OneStep RT-PCR kit. Most expanded thyroid clonotypes (frequency above 0.001) were also detected in blood, suggesting blood repertoires may reflect thyroid immune responses. In cross-validation, a model built on a 13 V-J signature told ophthalmopathy apart from stable hyperthyroidism with 85% to 90% sensitivity and 81% to 82% specificity, and in testing the same model reached 80%/75%. In validation, the model predicted progression to ophthalmopathy a median of roughly six months before onset, with over 55% sensitivity and 72.22% specificity. To identify distinguishing TCR V-J signatures, a discovery cohort of some 100 patients was used, comprising some 43 with Graves' ophthalmopathy and 57 with stable Graves' hyperthyroidism. Whether ophthalmopathy could be predicted prospectively was tested in an independent validation cohort made up of about 18 hyperthyroidism patients plus 17 patients who later progressed to ophthalmopathy. The 75 to 100 discovery patients were randomly split 7:3 into training and test sets. In addition, the study compared T-cell repertoires in thyroid tissue and in blood from about 6 Graves' hyperthyroidism patients. Following sampling, methimazole starting at 30 mg daily was given to hyperthyroidism patients, and high-dose intravenous methylprednisolone was given to ophthalmopathy patients. Libraries were constructed in a second round of multiplex PCR, after which size selection and purification were performed. Paired-end sequencing of the libraries was performed with 100 bp reads on an Illumina HiSeq2000. SOAPnuke was used to process the raw data, throwing out any read that contained adapters or uncalled bases, had a mean Phred below 15, or lacked an exact constant-primer or identifier match. High-quality paired reads were merged using COPE v1.2.5, and each unique nucleotide sequence was defined as a clonotype. Clonotypes were aligned to IMGT TRBV, TRBD and TRBJ reference segments using MiTCR v1.1. The analysis included only V-J combinations with a frequency above 0.0001, which together covered 99% to 99.2% of the repertoires. The TCS score was defined as the ratio of F50 (clonal expansion) to E x V (chaos), calculated using BLOSUM62-based TCRdist between CDR3 peptides within each V-J. Welch's t-statistics and random forest reduced just over 500 V-J features to fewer than 15, which were used in a naive Bayes classifier (R e1071). Sample size was not statistically predetermined, and investigators were not blinded to group allocation. TCR Vbeta CDR3 sequencing of 130 to 150 peripheral blood samples (approximately 44 ophthalmopathy, 75 to 85 hyperthyroidism and around 17 progressor patients) is reported in the paper.

Sequences were derived from peripheral blood mononuclear cells (PBMCs), sampled at new diagnosis, from a patient treated with antithyroid drugs. The clonotype comes from a woman younger than 30 with Graves disease. Donor details come from another sample of the same person, matched by shared clones.

The bases are TGTGCCAACAGCGTAGAGGGGGGCGGGGGGCAGCCCCAGCATTTT. The resulting protein is CANSVEGGGGQPQHF. The chain is assembled from TRBV9 and TRBJ1-5, and perhaps TRBD1 as D gene, on 6 matching bases. CDR1 and CDR2 are drawn from the germline V gene: SGDLS, YYNGEE. The CDR3 runs 15 residues from the cysteine to the phenylalanine. Here the CDR3 DNA is all that survives: 45 bases in frame from base 1.